One TCR beta chain is described in this entry. Its target is not known. This sample is part of a study of cytomegalovirus exposure and HLA in healthy donors. General study results and limits: Later analysis indicated greater clonal expansion among HLA-associated TCR beta chains than among equally common other chains.

The CDR3 is 11 amino acids. Germline V lookup: CDR1 SGHNT, CDR2 YYREEE (reference sequence). Trimming took 4 bases from V and 5 from J, leaving 6 bases between them. A multiplex PCR was run with 60 Vbeta primers and 13 Jbeta primers. The protocol was immunoSEQ multiplex PCR, while the TCRdb copy is restricted to in-frame clones and leaves out a portion. The table records about 65,000 clones, approximately 60% of them present only once. This TCR derives from a man aged 25 to 40 in good health and CMV-seronegative. The material sequenced was PBMCs. The genes are TRBV5-4 and TRBJ1-1; possible D gene TRBD1, 5 bases. The CDR3 nucleotides are TGTGCCAGCAGCCAGGGAACTGAAGCTTTCTTT. This gives the protein CASSQGTEAFF.